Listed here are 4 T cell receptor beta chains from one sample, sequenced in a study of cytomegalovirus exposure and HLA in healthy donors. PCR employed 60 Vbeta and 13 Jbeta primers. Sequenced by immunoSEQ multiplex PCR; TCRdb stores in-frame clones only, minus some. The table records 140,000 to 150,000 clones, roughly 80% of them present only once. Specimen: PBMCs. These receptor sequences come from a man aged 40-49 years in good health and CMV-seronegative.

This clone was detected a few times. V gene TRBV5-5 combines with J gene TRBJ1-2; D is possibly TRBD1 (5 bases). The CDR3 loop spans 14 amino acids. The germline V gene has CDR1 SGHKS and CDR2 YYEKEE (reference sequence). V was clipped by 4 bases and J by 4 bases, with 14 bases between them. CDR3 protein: CASSPDTSSYGYTF. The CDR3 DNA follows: TGTGCCAGCAGCCCGGACACCTCTAGCTATGGCTACACCTTC.

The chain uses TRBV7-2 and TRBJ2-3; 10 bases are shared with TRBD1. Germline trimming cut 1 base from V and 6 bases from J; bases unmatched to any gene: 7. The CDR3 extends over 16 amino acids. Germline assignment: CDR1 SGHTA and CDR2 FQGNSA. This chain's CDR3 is CASSLGMTGGLDTQYF. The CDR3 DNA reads TGTGCCAGCAGCTTAGGGATGACAGGGGGCTTGGATACGCAGTATTTT.

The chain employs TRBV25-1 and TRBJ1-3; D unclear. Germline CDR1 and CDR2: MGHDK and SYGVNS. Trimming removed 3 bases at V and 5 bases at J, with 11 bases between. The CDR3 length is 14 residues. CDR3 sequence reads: CASSDPRDRNTIYF. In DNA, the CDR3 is TGTGCCAGCAGTGACCCGCGGGATAGAAACACCATATATTTT.

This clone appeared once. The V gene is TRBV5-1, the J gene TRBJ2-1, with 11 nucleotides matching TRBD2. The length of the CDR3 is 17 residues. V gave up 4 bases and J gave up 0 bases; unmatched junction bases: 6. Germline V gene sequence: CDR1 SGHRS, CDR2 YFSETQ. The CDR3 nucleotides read TGCGCCAGCAGCCCTTCCCTAGCGGGGGGCTCCTACAATGAGCAGTTCTTC. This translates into CASSPSLAGGSYNEQFF.